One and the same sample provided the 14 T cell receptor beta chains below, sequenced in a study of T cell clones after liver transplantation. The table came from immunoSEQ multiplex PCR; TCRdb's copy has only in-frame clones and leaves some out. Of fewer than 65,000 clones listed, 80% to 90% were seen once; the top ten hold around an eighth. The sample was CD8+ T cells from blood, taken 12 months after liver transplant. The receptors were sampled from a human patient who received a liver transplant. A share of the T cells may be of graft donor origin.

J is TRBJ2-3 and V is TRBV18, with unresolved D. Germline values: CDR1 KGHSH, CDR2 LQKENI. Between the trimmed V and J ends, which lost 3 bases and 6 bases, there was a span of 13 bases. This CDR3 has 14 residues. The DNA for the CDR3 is TGTGCCAGCTCACCGGTTTTAAGTGTGGATACGCAGTATTTT. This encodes CASSPVLSVDTQYF.

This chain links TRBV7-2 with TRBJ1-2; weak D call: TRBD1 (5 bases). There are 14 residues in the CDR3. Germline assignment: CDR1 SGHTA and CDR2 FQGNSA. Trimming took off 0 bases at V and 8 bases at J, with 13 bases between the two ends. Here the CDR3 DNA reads TGTGCCAGCAGCTTAGCCCCCGATGGGGGAGGCTACACCTTC. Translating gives CASSLAPDGGGYTF.

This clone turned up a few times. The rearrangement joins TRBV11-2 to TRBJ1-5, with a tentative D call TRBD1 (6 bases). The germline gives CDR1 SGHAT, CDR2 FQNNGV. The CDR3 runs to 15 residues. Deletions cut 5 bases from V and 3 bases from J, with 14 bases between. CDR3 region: CASSGPGATNQPQHF. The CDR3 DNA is TGTGCCAGCAGCGGGCCGGGGGCAACCAATCAGCCCCAGCATTTT.

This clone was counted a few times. The CDR3 bases are TGTGCCAGCAACCCCTTAGCGGGAGTCTACTACGAGCAGTACTTC. Protein: CASNPLAGVYYEQYF. The chain couples TRBV6-5 to TRBJ2-7, with 9 bases identical to TRBD2. V gave up 7 bases and J gave up 3 bases; unmatched junction bases: 10. The CDR3 has 15 amino acids. From germline, CDR1 is MNHEY and CDR2 SVGAGI.

CDR3 in amino acids: CASSPTSGRDNEQFF. CDR3 bases: TGTGCCAGCAGCCCCACTAGCGGGAGGGACAATGAGCAGTTCTTC. The chain uses TRBV2 and TRBJ2-1, with 13 nucleotides matching TRBD2. V lost 6 bases to trimming and J lost 5 bases; unmatched junction nucleotides: 4. This CDR3 comprises 15 residues. Germline V gives CDR1 SNHLY, CDR2 FYNNEI.

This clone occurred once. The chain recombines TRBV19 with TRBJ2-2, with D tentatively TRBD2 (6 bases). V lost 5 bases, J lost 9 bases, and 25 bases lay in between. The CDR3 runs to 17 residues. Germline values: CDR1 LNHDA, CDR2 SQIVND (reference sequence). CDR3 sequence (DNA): TGTGCCAGTAGTTCCCGGGACTTCTTCGCTGGGGCCCGGGAGCTGTTTTTT. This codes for CASSSRDFFAGARELFF.

The CDR3 nucleotides are TGTGCCAGCAGTCCCGGGACAGGGGTGACTGAAGCTTTCTTT. As protein: CASSPGTGVTEAFF. The genes are TRBV9 and TRBJ1-1; 10 bases align to TRBD1. V lost 5 bases to trimming and J lost 5 bases; unmatched junction nucleotides: 6. The germline V gene encodes CDR1 SGDLS and CDR2 YYNGEE. The CDR3 has 14 amino acids.

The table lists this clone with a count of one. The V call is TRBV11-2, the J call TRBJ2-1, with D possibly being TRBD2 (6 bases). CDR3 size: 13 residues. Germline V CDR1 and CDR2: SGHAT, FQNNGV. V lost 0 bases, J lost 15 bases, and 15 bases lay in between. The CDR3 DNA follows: TGTGCCAGCAGCTTAGATGGGAGGCAACAACCGTTCTTC. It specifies CASSLDGRQQPFF.

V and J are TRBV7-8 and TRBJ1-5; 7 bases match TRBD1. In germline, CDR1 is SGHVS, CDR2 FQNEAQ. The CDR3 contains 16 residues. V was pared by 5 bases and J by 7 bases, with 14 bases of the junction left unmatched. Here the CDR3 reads CASSPTFGQVWQPQHF. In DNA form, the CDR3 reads TGTGCCAGCAGCCCGACCTTTGGACAGGTGTGGCAGCCCCAGCATTTT.

The CDR3 region is CASTPWLADSTDTQYF. DNA of the CDR3: TGTGCCAGTACCCCCTGGCTAGCGGACAGCACAGATACGCAGTATTTT. This sequence joins TRBV19 and TRBJ2-3, with 7 bases matching TRBD2. Looked up from germline, CDR1 is LNHDA and CDR2 is SQIVND (reference sequence). V lost 7 bases and J lost 0; bases outside the gene matches: 10. The CDR3 sequence is 16 residues long.

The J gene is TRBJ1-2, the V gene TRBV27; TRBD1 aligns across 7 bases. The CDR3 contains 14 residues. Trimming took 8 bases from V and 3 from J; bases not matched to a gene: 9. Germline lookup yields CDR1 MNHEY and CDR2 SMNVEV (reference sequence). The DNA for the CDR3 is TGTGCCAGCTCATACCAAGGGGGCTACTATGGCTACACCTTC. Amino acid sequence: CASSYQGGYYGYTF.

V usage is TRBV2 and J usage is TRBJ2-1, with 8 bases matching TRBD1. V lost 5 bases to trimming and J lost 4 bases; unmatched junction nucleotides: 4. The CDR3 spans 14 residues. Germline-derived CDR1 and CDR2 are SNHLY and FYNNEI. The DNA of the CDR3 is TGTGCCAGCAGTCAAGGGACAGGTTACAATGAGCAGTTCTTC. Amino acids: CASSQGTGYNEQFF.

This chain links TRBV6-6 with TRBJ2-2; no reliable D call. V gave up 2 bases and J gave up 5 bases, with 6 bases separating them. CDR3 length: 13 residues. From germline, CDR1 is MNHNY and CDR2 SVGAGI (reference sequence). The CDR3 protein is CASSYGRTGELFF. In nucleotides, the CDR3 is TGTGCCAGCAGTTACGGCAGGACCGGGGAGCTGTTTTTT.

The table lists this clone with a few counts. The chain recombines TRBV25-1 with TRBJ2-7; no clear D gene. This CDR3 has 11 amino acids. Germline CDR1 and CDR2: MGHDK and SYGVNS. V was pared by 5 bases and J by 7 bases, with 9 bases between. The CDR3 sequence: CASSWRMEQYF. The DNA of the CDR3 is TGTGCCAGCAGTTGGCGGATGGAGCAGTACTTC.